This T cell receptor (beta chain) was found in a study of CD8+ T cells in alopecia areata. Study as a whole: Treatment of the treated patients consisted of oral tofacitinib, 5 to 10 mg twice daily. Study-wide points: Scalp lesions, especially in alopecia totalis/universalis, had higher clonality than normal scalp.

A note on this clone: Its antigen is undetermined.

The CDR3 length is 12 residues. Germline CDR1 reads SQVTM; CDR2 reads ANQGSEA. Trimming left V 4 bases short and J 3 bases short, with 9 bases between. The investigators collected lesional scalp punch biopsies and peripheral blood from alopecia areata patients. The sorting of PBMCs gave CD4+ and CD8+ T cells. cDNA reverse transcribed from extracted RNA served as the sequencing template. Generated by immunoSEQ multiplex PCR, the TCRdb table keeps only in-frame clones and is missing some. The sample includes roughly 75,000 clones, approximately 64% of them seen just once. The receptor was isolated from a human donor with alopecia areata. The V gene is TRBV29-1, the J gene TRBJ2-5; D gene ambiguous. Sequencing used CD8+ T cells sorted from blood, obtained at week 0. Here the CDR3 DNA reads TGCAGCGTTGTAGGGAATGAAGAGACCCAGTACTTC. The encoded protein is CSVVGNEETQYF. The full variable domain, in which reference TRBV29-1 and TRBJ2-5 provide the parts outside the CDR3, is SAVISQKPSRDICQRGTSLTIQCQVDSQVTMMFWYRQQPGQSLTLIATANQGSEATYESGFVIDKFPISRPNLTFSTLTVSNMSPEDSSIYLCSVVGNEETQYFGPGTRLLVL.